This entry lists 27 T cell receptor beta chains sequenced from one sample in a study of cytomegalovirus exposure and HLA in healthy donors. The study ran its PCR with 60 Vbeta and 13 Jbeta primers. Produced via immunoSEQ multiplex PCR; TCRdb's table is partial and in-frame only. The sample includes about 180,000 clones, around three quarters of them seen just once. Sequenced: PBMCs. The receptors were sampled from a woman aged 35 to 49 in good health and CMV-seronegative.

This clone has a handful of counts. The rearrangement uses TRBV6-1 and TRBJ1-2, with a weak D call TRBD1 (6 bases). The CDR3 is 12 residues long. V shed 6 bases and J shed 8 bases, with 13 bases lying between them. Germline CDR1 and CDR2: MNHNS and SASEGT. DNA for the CDR3: TGTGCCAGCAGCTTACAGGGACGGGGCTACACCTTC. It yields the protein CASSLQGRGYTF.

V usage is TRBV19 and J usage is TRBJ2-6; unclear D gene. CDR1 and CDR2 (germline): LNHDA, SQIVND (reference sequence). V shed 6 bases and J shed 0 bases, with 9 bases lying between them. This CDR3 spans 15 amino acids. CDR3 DNA sequence: TGTGCCAGTAGCATTGAGGCCTCTGGGGCCAACGTCCTGACTTTC. It codes for CASSIEASGANVLTF.

This clone was seen only once. The V and J genes are TRBV5-1 and TRBJ2-7; D is possibly TRBD2 (7 bases). Germline values: CDR1 SGHRS, CDR2 YFSETQ. V was pared by 4 bases and J by 5 bases, with 19 bases between. The CDR3 runs to 15 residues. This CDR3 reads CASSAGARARDEQYF. CDR3 nucleotide sequence: TGCGCCAGCAGCGCGGGGGCTCGGGCGCGAGACGAGCAGTACTTC.

The chain has TRBV7-2 and TRBJ1-2; D might be TRBD1 (6 bases). With 5 bases removed from V and 7 bases from J, the gap between germline ends came to 11 bases. This CDR3 comprises 12 residues. Per the germline V gene, CDR1 is SGHTA and CDR2 is FQGNSA. Here the CDR3 DNA reads TGTGCCAGCAGCAAAGACAGGAGTGGCTACACCTTC. Residues: CASSKDRSGYTF.

The V and J genes are TRBV5-1 and TRBJ1-1; 7 positions agree with TRBD1. The V gene end was trimmed by 0 bases and the J gene end by 4 bases; junction bases not matched to a gene: 6. CDR1 and CDR2 (germline): SGHRS, YFSETQ. CDR3 length equals 15 residues. CDR3 loop: CASSLEGQQLTEAFF. CDR3 nucleotides: TGCGCCAGCAGCTTGGAGGGACAGCAACTCACTGAAGCTTTCTTT.

The rearrangement links TRBV7-8 to TRBJ2-7; 9 bases align to TRBD1. The CDR3 has 18 amino acids. J gave up 6 bases and V 3 bases, and 18 bases lay outside the gene matches. Germline V gene data show CDR1 as SGHVS and CDR2 as FQNEAQ. CDR3 protein: CASSLPDRGAQTLSEQYF. The DNA for the CDR3 is TGTGCCAGCAGCTTGCCGGACAGGGGAGCCCAGACATTATCCGAGCAGTACTTC.

The genes are TRBV5-1 and TRBJ2-6; D remains ambiguous. V was pared by 0 bases and J by 2 bases, with 6 bases between. Per the germline V gene, CDR1 is SGHRS and CDR2 is YFSETQ. The CDR3 is 15 amino acids. CDR3 loop: CASSLAFTGANVLTF. The CDR3, as DNA: TGCGCCAGCAGCTTGGCCTTTACTGGGGCCAACGTCCTGACTTTC.

In its sample, this clone was seen once. The CDR3 protein is CASSFAGTGGFNEQFF. CDR3 coding DNA: TGTGCCAGCAGCTTTGCCGGGACAGGGGGTTTCAATGAGCAGTTCTTC. This sequence joins TRBV7-9 and TRBJ2-1, with 11 bases identical to TRBD1. Germline CDR1 and CDR2: SEHNR and FQNEAQ (reference sequence). CDR3 length equals 16 residues. After removal of 3 bases from V and 6 bases from J, the junction contained 7 bases not matched to a gene.

The chain joins TRBV2 to TRBJ2-3, with D maybe TRBD2 (5 bases). V was pared by 5 bases and J by 0 bases, with 12 bases between. The germline gives CDR1 SNHLY, CDR2 FYNNEI. CDR3 size: 15 residues. The DNA for the CDR3 is TGTGCCAGCAGTTTGAGCGGAACTAGCACAGATACGCAGTATTTT. Amino acid sequence: CASSLSGTSTDTQYF.

The V gene is TRBV25-1, the J gene TRBJ2-7; D gene uncertain. V lost 3 bases and J lost 2, with 5 bases in between. This CDR3 contains 12 residues. CDR1 and CDR2 from the germline V gene are MGHDK and SYGVNS. The CDR3 spells CASSDFPYEQYF. Here the CDR3 DNA reads TGTGCCAGCAGTGACTTCCCCTACGAGCAGTACTTC.

The chain carries TRBV29-1 and TRBJ2-1; 7 positions agree with TRBD1. The V and J ends lost 2 bases and 7 bases, in that order; junction bases with no gene match: 11. The CDR3 extends over 15 amino acids. CDR1 is SQVTM, CDR2 ANQGSEA, per germline. The CDR3 region is CSVELGRGSGNEQFF. The CDR3, as DNA: TGCAGCGTTGAACTCGGCAGGGGGAGTGGGAATGAGCAGTTCTTC.

This clone was picked up one time. The CDR3 coding sequence is TGTGCCAGCAGCTTTCATGGCCCCACAGATACGCAGTATTTT. The encoded protein is CASSFHGPTDTQYF. V is TRBV7-8 and J is TRBJ2-3; D ambiguous. CDR3 size: 14 residues. V was pared by 3 bases and J by 2 bases, with 9 bases between. Germline loops: CDR1 SGHVS, CDR2 FQNEAQ.

This sequence joins TRBV7-2 and TRBJ1-4; D possibly corresponds to TRBD1 (6 bases). Germline CDR1 reads SGHTA; CDR2 reads FQGNSA. The CDR3 runs to 15 residues. Trimming left V 0 bases short and J 8 bases short, with 13 bases between. The CDR3 DNA follows: TGTGCCAGCAGCTTAGCGGGGGCAAAAGCAGAAAAACTGTTTTTT. Its translation: CASSLAGAKAEKLFF.

The genes are TRBV10-3 and TRBJ1-4; 9 positions agree with TRBD1. The CDR3 has 15 amino acids. Per the germline V gene, CDR1 is ENHRY and CDR2 is SYGVKD. J was trimmed by 7 bases and V by 8 bases; bases with no gene match: 11. The CDR3 nucleotides read TGTGCCATCGGATCAACAGGGGGCGCAGCTGAAAAACTGTTTTTT. This sequence encodes CAIGSTGGAAEKLFF.

V gene TRBV6-5 combines with J gene TRBJ2-2; 7 positions match TRBD1. The length of the CDR3 is 16 residues. Germline V lookup: CDR1 MNHEY, CDR2 SVGAGI. V gave up 2 bases and J gave up 2 bases; unmatched junction bases: 5. The CDR3 bases are TGTGCCAGCAGTTACCGGACAGGTCGCAACACCGGGGAGCTGTTTTTT. Translating it yields CASSYRTGRNTGELFF.

J is TRBJ2-3 and V is TRBV7-9, with 8 bases identical to TRBD2. CDR1 is SEHNR, CDR2 FQNEAQ, per germline (reference sequence). This CDR3 contains 18 residues. The trim removed 5 bases at V and 3 bases at J, leaving 16 bases unmatched. CDR3 sequence: CASSLRGLAGYGTDTQYF. The CDR3 nucleotides read TGTGCCAGCAGCCTCCGGGGGTTAGCGGGATATGGTACAGATACGCAGTATTTT.

This clone occurred once. The chain is built from TRBV7-2 and TRBJ1-5; TRBD1 matches at 10 bases. There are 15 residues in the CDR3. V gave up 3 bases and J gave up 5 bases; unmatched junction bases: 4. CDR1 and CDR2 (germline): SGHTA, FQGNSA. The CDR3 DNA follows: TGTGCCAGCAGCTTTAGACAGGGGGCTCATCAGCCCCAGCATTTT. This translates into CASSFRQGAHQPQHF.

This clone was recorded a few times. The V gene is TRBV5-6, the J gene TRBJ1-1, with TRBD1 matching 7 bases. The V gene's germline CDR1 is SGHDT and CDR2 YYEEEE. CDR3 size: 15 residues. After removal of 2 bases from V and 0 bases from J, the junction contained 4 bases not matched to a gene. CDR3 loop: CASSFTGDMNTEAFF. CDR3 coding DNA: TGTGCCAGCAGCTTTACAGGGGACATGAACACTGAAGCTTTCTTT.

The J gene is TRBJ2-1, the V gene TRBV1; the tabulated D call, TRBD2, remains unverified against the DNA. TRBV1 corresponds to a pseudogene. This CDR3 comprises 16 residues. The DNA for the CDR3 is TGCACCAGCAGCCCCCAGGACGGGACTGGAGACAATGAGCAGTTCTTC. This translates into CTSSPQDGTGDNEQFF.

V gene TRBV11-2 combines with J gene TRBJ1-1, with D tentatively TRBD1 (6 bases). CDR1 is SGHAT, CDR2 FQNNGV, per germline. CDR3 length: 15 residues. V gave up 1 base and J gave up 1 base, with 10 bases separating them. The CDR3 spells CASSLGQVRNTEAFF. DNA of the CDR3: TGTGCCAGCAGCTTAGGACAGGTTCGGAACACTGAAGCTTTCTTT. The whole variable domain, remainder taken from reference TRBV11-2 and TRBJ1-1, is EAGVAQSPRYKIIEKRQSVAFWCNPISGHATLYWYQQILGQGPKLLIQFQNNGVVDDSQLPKDRFSAERLKGVDSTLKIQPAKLEDSAVYLCASSLGQVRNTEAFFGQGTRLTVV.

This chain's CDR3 is CASSMGVSFYEQYF. The CDR3 region has the DNA TGTGCCAGTAGTATGGGAGTTTCATTCTACGAGCAGTACTTC. The chain couples TRBV19 to TRBJ2-7, with TRBD2 as a possible D gene (5 bases). The CDR3 loop spans 14 amino acids. V lost 3 bases, J lost 3 bases, and 12 bases lay in between. Germline assignment: CDR1 LNHDA and CDR2 SQIVND (reference sequence). Together with reference TRBV19 and TRBJ2-7, the CDR3 gives the full variable domain: DGGITQSPKYLFRKEGQNVTLSCEQNLNHDAMYWYRQDPGQGLRLIYYSQIVNDFQKGDIAEGYSVSREKKESFPLTVTSAQKNPTAFYLCASSMGVSFYEQYFGPGTRLTVT.

This chain links TRBV5-4 with TRBJ2-7; 8 nucleotides match TRBD2. Germline V gene lookup returns CDR1 SGHNT and CDR2 YYREEE (reference sequence). CDR3 length: 14 amino acids. V lost 3 bases to trimming and J lost 4 bases; unmatched junction nucleotides: 6. CDR3 protein: CASSWRTSKYEQYF. The DNA of the CDR3 is TGTGCCAGCAGCTGGAGGACTAGCAAGTACGAGCAGTACTTC.

This clone was found once. Here the CDR3 reads CATSRRRTGEGSPLHF. In DNA, the CDR3 is TGTGCCACCAGCAGACGACGGACAGGAGAGGGTTCACCCCTCCACTTT. The chain has TRBV15 and TRBJ1-6; 7 nucleotides agree with TRBD1. The CDR3 length is 16 residues. Germline trimming cut 2 bases from V and 9 bases from J; bases unmatched to any gene: 10. In germline, CDR1 is LNHNV, CDR2 YYDKDF (reference sequence).

The rearrangement joins TRBV10-1 to TRBJ2-1; 9 nucleotides match TRBD2. From germline, CDR1 is WNHNN and CDR2 SYGVQD (reference sequence). CDR3 length: 16 amino acids. J lost 0 bases, V lost 3 bases, and 3 bases had no gene match. The CDR3 DNA reads as TGCGCCAGCAGTGAAGATAGCGGGGGCTCCTACAATGAGCAGTTCTTC. This translates into CASSEDSGGSYNEQFF.

CDR3 in amino acids: CASSLGRDSYEQYF. The DNA of the CDR3 is TGTGCCAGCAGCTTAGGCAGGGACTCCTACGAGCAGTACTTC. The chain has TRBV13 and TRBJ2-7; weak D call: TRBD1 (5 bases). Germline CDR1 and CDR2: PRHDT and FYEKMQ (reference sequence). The V gene lost 0 bases and the J gene lost 0 bases, with 6 bases spanning the gap. This CDR3 spans 14 amino acids.

This clone has more than one count but fewer than ten. This rearrangement joins TRBV6-6 to TRBJ1-3; D may be TRBD1 (6 bases). Trimming removed 2 bases from V and 3 bases from J, with 11 bases in between. The CDR3 has 15 amino acids. Germline lookup yields CDR1 MNHNY and CDR2 SVGAGI (reference sequence). The CDR3 loop is CASSYTGSGGNTIYF. The CDR3 DNA follows: TGTGCCAGCAGTTACACAGGGAGCGGTGGAAACACCATATATTTT.

The V gene is TRBV4-1, the J gene TRBJ2-2; 13 bases map to TRBD2. The CDR3 spans 18 residues. The ends lost 4 bases at V and 5 bases at J; junction bases unmatched: 10. Germline V gives CDR1 MGHRA, CDR2 YSYEKL. The CDR3 DNA is TGCGCCAGCAGCCCGGGGACAGGACTAGCGGGGGTAACCGGGGAGCTGTTTTTT. It encodes CASSPGTGLAGVTGELFF.